This is a list of T cell receptor beta chains from one sample in a study of shared clonotypes between healthy human individuals. Produced via immunoSEQ multiplex PCR; TCRdb's table is partial and in-frame only. The table records about 2.4 million clones, approximately 92% of them present only once. Sample: naive CD4+ T cells sorted from blood. Source of these receptors: a young man in good health. The CDR3 runs from the conserved cysteine through the conserved F or W. D genes are given only for firm matches. Clone size is not always given. Where it is, it says once, few, many or a class for expanded clones.

d_gene	abundance	j_gene	v_gene	CDR3nt	CDR3aa
TRBD1	-	TRBJ2-1	TRBV6-1	TGTGCCAGCAGTCAACCGGGACAGGGGTACAATGAGCAGTTCTTC	CASSQPGQGYNEQFF
-	-	TRBJ1-1	TRBV5-6	TGTGCCAGCAGCTCGGCGCAGGGGTGGACTGAAGCTTTCTTT	CASSSAQGWTEAFF
TRBD2	-	TRBJ2-1	TRBV10-3	TGTGCCATCAGTGTTAGCGGGACCTACAATGAGCAGTTCTTC	CAISVSGTYNEQFF
TRBD2	-	TRBJ2-3	TRBV15	TGTGCCACCAGCCTACCGACTAGCGGGGGGCGGAATACGCAGTATTTT	CATSLPTSGGRNTQYF
-	-	TRBJ2-1	TRBV7-7	TGTGCTAGCAGACCGATAGGGGCAGGATACAATGAGCAGTTCTTC	CASRPIGAGYNEQFF
TRBD1	-	TRBJ1-2	TRBV5-1	TGCGCCAGCAGCCGCACAGGGGCCTACAACTATGGCTACACCTTC	CASSRTGAYNYGYTF
TRBD1	-	TRBJ2-7	TRBV6-5	TGTGCCAGCAGTTACGCTTCAGGGGGTGCCGGCGAGCAGTACTTC	CASSYASGGAGEQYF
-	few	TRBJ1-1	TRBV30	TGTGCCTGGAGTGCAGGACTGGGGGACACTGAAGCTTTCTTT	CAWSAGLGDTEAFF
-	once	TRBJ1-3	TRBV9	TGTGCCAGCAGGCCGAACAACGGAAACACCATATATTTT	CASRPNNGNTIYF
TRBD2	-	TRBJ2-2	TRBV5-1	TGCGCCAGCAGCACTAGCGCTGCCGCGAACACCGGGGAGCTGTTTTTT	CASSTSAAANTGELFF
TRBD2	-	TRBJ2-1	TRBV19	TGTGCCAGTAGGAAGACTAGCGGGGGGGGCAATGAGCAGTTCTTC	CASRKTSGGGNEQFF
-	-	TRBJ1-2	TRBV28	TGTGCCAGCAGTGGTGGGATCCGCGATGGCTACACCTTC	CASSGGIRDGYTF
-	-	TRBJ2-7	TRBV11-2	TGTGCCAGCAGCTTAGTCGCAGGGCCCTACGAGCAGTACTTC	CASSLVAGPYEQYF
-	-	TRBJ1-4	TRBV2	TGTGCCAGCAGTTACAACGGCGGAACTAATGAAAAACTGTTTTTT	CASSYNGGTNEKLFF
-	once	TRBJ2-5	TRBV7-9	TGTGCCAGCAGCTTAGGGCGGGGAGGATCCCCCAGAGCAGAGACCCAGTACTTC	CASSLGRGGSPRAETQYF
-	-	TRBJ2-7	TRBV11-2	TGTGCCAGCAGCTTAGAAAGGGGAGACACCCTCGAGCAGTACTTC	CASSLERGDTLEQYF
TRBD1	-	TRBJ1-5	TRBV7-9	TGTGCCAGCAGCTTAGGCACAGGGGACTTAAGCAATCAGCCCCAGCATTTT	CASSLGTGDLSNQPQHF
TRBD2	-	TRBJ2-2	TRBV10-3	TGTGCCATCACCCCGGGACTAGCGGGAGGTTTCCCCGGGGAGCTGTTTTTT	CAITPGLAGGFPGELFF
TRBD1	-	TRBJ1-2	TRBV12-5	TGTGCTAGTGCCCTTCCGGGACAGGGGGCCGGGGGCTACACCTTC	CASALPGQGAGGYTF
-	-	TRBJ1-6	TRBV5-1	TGCGCCAGCAGCTACACCGGGACACTGAATTCACCCCTCCACTTT	CASSYTGTLNSPLHF
TRBD2	-	TRBJ2-7	TRBV6-1	TGTGCCAGCAGAGGACTAGCGGGAGGGCCTTACGAGCAGTACTTC	CASRGLAGGPYEQYF
-	-	TRBJ2-7	TRBV5-1	TGCGCCAGCAAGGGGACGGAGTCCTACGAGCAGTACTTC	CASKGTESYEQYF
TRBD2	-	TRBJ2-5	TRBV7-7	TGTGCTAGCAGCCCACTAGCGTCGGGAAGAGAGACCCAGTACTTC	CASSPLASGRETQYF
-	-	TRBJ2-3	TRBV6-5	TGTGCCAGCAGTTCCCCGGGACGCAGAGATACGCAGTATTTT	CASSSPGRRDTQYF
-	once	TRBJ2-1	TRBV7-2	TGTGCCAGCAGCTTAAGGTCCAGGGGTAAGGATGAGCAGTTCTTC	CASSLRSRGKDEQFF
-	once	TRBJ2-5	TRBV5-4	TGTGCCAGCAGCACTACTAGGACCCAGTACTTC	CASSTTRTQYF
-	-	TRBJ2-6	TRBV28	TGTGCCAGCAGTTTATCGGGATCTGGGGCCAACGTCCTGACTTTC	CASSLSGSGANVLTF
TRBD1	-	TRBJ1-3	TRBV6-6	TGTGCCAGCAGTGGACAGGGGTTTAATTATGGAAACACCATATATTTT	CASSGQGFNYGNTIYF
TRBD2	-	TRBJ2-3	TRBV5-1	TGCGCCAGCAGCTTGTGGTCTAGCGGGGGTGGCACAGATACGCAGTATTTT	CASSLWSSGGGTDTQYF
TRBD1	-	TRBJ1-2	TRBV5-1	TGCGCCAGCAGCTTGGACAGGGGAGGCTACACCTTC	CASSLDRGGYTF
-	-	TRBJ2-2	TRBV5-1	TGCGCCAGCAAGACGAAGCTAAGTCTGAACACCGGGGAGCTGTTTTTT	CASKTKLSLNTGELFF
TRBD1	-	TRBJ2-4	TRBV7-2	TGTGCCAGCAGCTTAAACAGGGGGGACATTCAGTACTTC	CASSLNRGDIQYF
-	-	TRBJ2-7	TRBV7-2	TGTGCCAGCAGTTCCCAGGGGGGGCCCTACGAGCAGTACTTC	CASSSQGGPYEQYF
-	-	TRBJ2-3	TRBV5-1	TGCGCCAGCAGCTTGGAGGGACTCACAGATACGCAGTATTTT	CASSLEGLTDTQYF
-	once	TRBJ2-2	TRBV6-4	TGTGCCAGCAGTGATTCAATGGGCCAGGGGCCTACGAACACCGGGGAGCTGTTTTTT	CASSDSMGQGPTNTGELFF
TRBD2	-	TRBJ2-3	TRBV6-6	TGTGCCAGCACCCGACTAGCGGGGGGTCCAGATACGCAGTATTTT	CASTRLAGGPDTQYF
-	-	TRBJ2-4	TRBV4-3	TGCGCCAGCAGCCAAGATATGGGACTAGCCAAAAACATTCAGTACTTC	CASSQDMGLAKNIQYF
TRBD1	once	TRBJ2-7	TRBV4-1	TGCGCCAGCAGCCATCCGACAGGGGGTTCCTACGAGCAGTACTTC	CASSHPTGGSYEQYF
-	few	TRBJ1-1	TRBV27	TGTGCCAGCAGTTTGAGGCAGGGGAACACTGAAGCTTTCTTT	CASSLRQGNTEAFF
-	-	TRBJ2-7	TRBV6-1	TGTGCCAGCAGCACAGGGTGGGTCAGCGAGCAGTACTTC	CASSTGWVSEQYF
TRBD1	-	TRBJ2-7	TRBV5-1	TGCGCCAGCAGCTTGGAAGCCCCGGGACAGGGATTCGATGAGCAGTACTTC	CASSLEAPGQGFDEQYF
-	-	TRBJ2-7	TRBV4-3	TGCGCCAGCAGCCAAGAACCGGCTCTCAGCTCCTACGAGCAGTACTTC	CASSQEPALSSYEQYF
-	few	TRBJ1-1	TRBV6-5	TGTGCCAGCAGTTACTCGGCGGCTGTGAACACTGAAGCTTTCTTT	CASSYSAAVNTEAFF